The T cell receptor (beta chain) under discussion was sequenced for a study of shared clonotypes between healthy human individuals. About this clone itself: Its antigen is unknown.

Trimming pared 4 bases from V and 0 bases from J, leaving 13 bases between. CDR3 length equals 16 residues. Germline V gene data show CDR1 as LGHNA and CDR2 as YNFKEQ. Findings of the study overall: Roughly 5% of naive CD4 clonotypes were shared across four donors.

Original methodology: ImmunoSEQ junction-only sequences lacked quality scores, so their filtering differed. The protocol was immunoSEQ multiplex PCR, while the TCRdb copy is restricted to in-frame clones and leaves out a portion. V and J calls and clone size come straight from that table; D and trimming were deduced from the DNA. The data show about 2,200,000 clones, approximately 94% seen once. Only CD45RO-negative cells positively selected for CCR7 counted as naive CD8 cells, so terminally differentiated effector memory CD45RA+ cells were excluded. The TCR comes from a man aged 18 to 35 in good health. Some clones in this sample may be carry-over from other donors' samples. Sequencing was done on a sample of naive CD8+ T cells from PBMCs. The chain joins TRBV4-2 to TRBJ1-3; D unresolved. CDR3 DNA sequence: TGTGCCAGCAGCCGAATGGACGGATACTCTGGAAACACCATATATTTT. It encodes CASSRMDGYSGNTIYF.